This TCR beta chain was sequenced during a study of T cell changes during pregnancy in multiple sclerosis. In its sample, this clone ranks as medium-sized. The method was immunoSEQ multiplex PCR; TCRdb's version includes in-frame clones alone and lacks a portion of them. The sample has about 20,000 clones; approximately 86% are singletons. This receptor was taken from a female donor in good health, enrolled as a control in a pregnancy study. Sequenced here: CD8+ T cells from peripheral blood mononuclear cells, sampled after pregnancy.

CDR3 residues: CASSYGLYNEQFF. CDR3 coding DNA: TGTGCCAGCAGTTACGGCCTTTACAATGAGCAGTTCTTC. This chain joins TRBV6-5 and TRBJ2-1; D is unclear. The V end lost 2 bases, the J end lost 4 bases, and 6 bases lay between the germline ends. The CDR3 sequence is 13 residues long. Germline CDR1 reads MNHEY; CDR2 reads SVGAGI.